Listed below are T cell receptor beta chains from one sample, sequenced in a study of human T cells and chemical hapten exposure. TCRdb independently ran MiXCR on the RACE reads; one entry per CDR3 protein. This repertoire shows around 120,000 distinct CDR3 sequences, around an eighth found once; its top ten account for approximately 2.6%. Material: whole blood, obtained in connection with sensitization to the hapten diphenylcyclopropenone (DPC). The receptors stem from a woman under 30 with alopecia areata. Some clones in this sample may be carry-over from other donors' samples. Both conserved end residues are part of each CDR3. The order of the fields is J gene, V gene, D gene, clone size, CDR3 protein, CDR3 DNA. D genes are given only for firm matches. Only part of the rows carry a size: once, few, many, or a class if the clone is expanded.

>TRBJ2-1|TRBV12-3/TRBV12-4|-|many
CASIPRGGSYNEQFF
TGTGCCAGCATTCCGAGGGGCGGGTCCTACAATGAGCAGTTCTTC
>TRBJ1-2|TRBV27|TRBD1|few
CASRPQRARGLGYTF
TGTGCCAGCAGGCCCCAAAGGGCAAGGGGGCTTGGCTACACCTTC
>TRBJ1-5|TRBV7-9|-|-
CASSSPDTDRGNQPQHF
TGTGCCAGCAGCTCGCCCGATACCGATAGGGGCAATCAGCCCCAGCATTTT
>TRBJ1-4|TRBV28|-|-
CASRKTPGRTIF
TGTGCCAGCAGGAAAACCCCGGGACGGACGATTTTT
>TRBJ2-7|TRBV7-9|TRBD1|few
CASSPGQGRHEQYF
TGTGCCAGCAGCCCCGGACAGGGGCGGCACGAGCAGTACTTC
>TRBJ2-4|TRBV20-1|TRBD1|few
CSAPQGERAKNIQYF
TGCAGTGCTCCCCAGGGGGAGAGGGCCAAAAACATTCAGTACTTC
>TRBJ2-1|TRBV9|-|few
CASSAGTTYNEQFF
TGTGCCAGCAGCGCTGGGACAACTTACAATGAGCAGTTCTTC
>TRBJ2-3|TRBV7-2|-|many
CASSLAPPEGTQYF
TGTGCCAGCAGCTTAGCCCCGCCTGAGGGGACGCAGTATTTT
>TRBJ2-5|TRBV5-1|-|many
CASSLSPGPQETQYF
TGCGCCAGCAGCTTGAGTCCGGGACCTCAAGAGACCCAGTACTTC
>TRBJ2-1|TRBV16|TRBD2|few
CASSHHPTAGGPYNEQFF
TGTGCCAGCAGCCATCACCCCACAGCGGGGGGCCCCTACAATGAGCAGTTCTTC
>TRBJ2-5|TRBV3-1|-|few
CASSLVGLRQETQYF
TGTGCCAGCAGCCTAGTAGGACTACGCCAAGAGACCCAGTACTTC
>TRBJ1-2|TRBV9|-|few
CASSVVGQNYGYTF
TGTGCCAGCAGCGTGGTCGGACAAAACTATGGCTACACCTTC
>TRBJ2-1|TRBV7-2|TRBD1|-
CASSLSGQVYNEQFF
TGTGCCAGCAGCTTATCAGGACAGGTCTACAATGAGCAGTTCTTC
>TRBJ2-1|TRBV29-1|TRBD1|-
CSVGGTGHYNEQFF
TGCAGCGTTGGGGGGACAGGGCACTACAATGAGCAGTTCTTC
>TRBJ1-4|TRBV20-1|TRBD1|-
CSARTGWDEKLFF
TGCAGTGCGAGGACAGGGTGGGATGAAAAACTGTTTTTT
>TRBJ1-1|TRBV5-1|-|many
CASSHTSPNTEAFF
TGCGCCAGCAGCCATACCTCTCCGAACACTGAAGCTTTCTTT
>TRBJ2-2|TRBV9|-|few
CASSVGRGWDTGELFF
TGTGCCAGCAGCGTAGGAAGGGGCTGGGACACCGGGGAGCTGTTTTTT
>TRBJ2-1|TRBV7-9|-|-
CASSLEEPVTFHNEQFF
TGTGCCAGCAGCTTAGAAGAACCAGTCACATTTCACAATGAGCAGTTCTTC
>TRBJ1-2|TRBV18|-|few
CASSLSQGYGYTF
TGTGCCAGCTCACTGTCTCAGGGCTATGGCTACACCTTC
>TRBJ1-6|TRBV27|TRBD1|-
CASTLAGDRVTSPLHF
TGTGCCAGCACTCTCGCGGGGGACAGGGTCACTTCACCCCTCCACTTT
>TRBJ1-1|TRBV12-3/TRBV12-4|TRBD1|few
CASSLRGQVSPEAFF
TGTGCCAGCAGTTTAAGGGGACAGGTGTCTCCTGAAGCTTTCTTT
>TRBJ1-5|TRBV20-1|-|-
CSASARTQPQHF
TGCAGTGCTAGCGCCAGGACTCAGCCCCAGCATTTT
>TRBJ1-5|TRBV28|-|few
CASRPMGEMSNQPQHF
TGTGCCAGCAGACCGATGGGGGAAATGAGCAATCAGCCCCAGCATTTT